The T cell receptor (beta chain) described here comes from a study of post-analysis software for immune sequencing data. Prepared libraries of TCR beta cDNA carried unique molecular identifiers. The source material, roughly 0.9 to 10 million T cells, gave rise to approximately 520,000 cDNA molecules. One entry per CDR3 protein results from TCRdb running MiXCR on the PCR reads. The sample includes some 690,000 distinct CDR3 sequences, around 64% seen only once; the top ten take 11%. This clonotype came up once. Its specificity is not known. Study findings and constraints: Relative to controls, patients had five TRBV segments at higher frequency, with TRBV5-6, TRBV5-1 and TRBV20-1 among these. When compared against controls, multiple sclerosis patients showed significantly lower normalized Chao1 diversity.

J gave up 4 bases and V 4 bases, and 1 base lay outside the gene matches. CDR3 length: 12 residues. Germline CDR1 SQVTM, CDR2 ANQGSEA. The rearrangement uses TRBV29-1 and TRBJ1-2; TRBD1 matches at 9 bases. The receptor comes from a girl aged 2 to 10 with multiple sclerosis. The specimen sequenced was blood. This chain's CDR3 is CSVGTGAYGYTF. CDR3 nucleotides: TGCAGCGTTGGGACAGGGGCCTATGGCTACACCTTC.